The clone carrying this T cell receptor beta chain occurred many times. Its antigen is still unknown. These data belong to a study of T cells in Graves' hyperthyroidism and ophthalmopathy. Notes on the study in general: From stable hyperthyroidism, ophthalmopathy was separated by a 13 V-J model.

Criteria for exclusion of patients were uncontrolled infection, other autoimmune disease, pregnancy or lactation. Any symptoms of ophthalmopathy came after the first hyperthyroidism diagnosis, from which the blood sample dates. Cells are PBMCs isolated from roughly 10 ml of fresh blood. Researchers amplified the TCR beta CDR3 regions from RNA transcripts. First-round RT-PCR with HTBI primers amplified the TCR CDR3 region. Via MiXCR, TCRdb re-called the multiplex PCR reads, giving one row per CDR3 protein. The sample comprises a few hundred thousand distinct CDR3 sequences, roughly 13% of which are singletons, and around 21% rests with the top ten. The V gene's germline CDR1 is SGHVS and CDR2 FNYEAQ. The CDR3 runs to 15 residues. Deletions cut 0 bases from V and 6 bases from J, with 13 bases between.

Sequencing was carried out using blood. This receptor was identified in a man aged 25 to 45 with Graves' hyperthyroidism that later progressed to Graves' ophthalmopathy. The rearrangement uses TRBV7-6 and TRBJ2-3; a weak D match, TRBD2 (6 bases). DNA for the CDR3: TGTGCCAGCAGCTTAGCGCTCGGGGGTCCCGATACGCAGTATTTT. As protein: CASSLALGGPDTQYF.